Listed below are T cell receptor beta chains from one sample, sequenced in a study of blood T cell repertoires in COVID-19. Profiled with immunoSEQ multiplex PCR; TCRdb holds only in-frame clones, not every one. The sample holds some 300,000 clones, roughly 90% seen once. Sequenced input: peripheral blood. The receptors shown here come from a woman aged 70-85 years with COVID-19, enrolled during active disease. Each CDR3 is given without its conserved first and last residue. The order of the fields is clone size, V gene, CDR3 protein. Expanded clones get a size class; other rows say once, few or many, or leave the size out.

abundance: few
v_gene: TRBV5-4
CDR3aa: ASSLGGDGANYGYT

abundance: -
v_gene: TRBV5-1
CDR3aa: ASSLAGGNQPQH

abundance: -
v_gene: TRBV15
CDR3aa: ATSDVRIGGGHEQY

abundance: -
v_gene: TRBV10-2
CDR3aa: ASSTVSSGNTIY

abundance: once
v_gene: TRBV28
CDR3aa: ASSLARGGAGDTQY

abundance: -
v_gene: TRBV2
CDR3aa: ASSRTGLYTDTQY

abundance: -
v_gene: TRBV3-1/TRBV3-2
CDR3aa: ASSQLTSNTEAF

abundance: -
v_gene: TRBV10-2
CDR3aa: ASSETRQANSPLH

abundance: -
v_gene: TRBV18
CDR3aa: ASSPFQNLNEQY

abundance: -
v_gene: TRBV7-2
CDR3aa: ASSTRTGMNQPQH

abundance: once
v_gene: TRBV28
CDR3aa: ASSGTGGNYGYT

abundance: once
v_gene: TRBV5-3
CDR3aa: ARSLGRGSSSYNEQF

abundance: -
v_gene: TRBV9
CDR3aa: ASSVDGQGDRYT

abundance: -
v_gene: TRBV5-1
CDR3aa: ASSSRGSGGTEAF

abundance: -
v_gene: TRBV9
CDR3aa: ASSPHGLEETYEQY

abundance: many
v_gene: TRBV14
CDR3aa: ASSLSGGPWEELF

abundance: -
v_gene: TRBV4-1
CDR3aa: ASSQAGQGWEQY

abundance: few
v_gene: TRBV27
CDR3aa: ASRGQGGTEAF

abundance: -
v_gene: TRBV18
CDR3aa: ASSPSSHREQY

abundance: few
v_gene: TRBV7-9
CDR3aa: ASTPGRTAAITDTQY

abundance: few
v_gene: TRBV27
CDR3aa: ASRVQLLYNEQF

abundance: -
v_gene: TRBV18
CDR3aa: ASSPRTPYGYT

abundance: -
v_gene: TRBV28
CDR3aa: ASSLDRGAYGYT

abundance: -
v_gene: TRBV6-6
CDR3aa: ASRGTGERYQETQY

abundance: -
v_gene: TRBV5-4
CDR3aa: ASRRDRENTEAF

abundance: -
v_gene: TRBV9
CDR3aa: ASSPYSSYNEQF

abundance: -
v_gene: TRBV24-1
CDR3aa: ATRGTSGDAGELF

abundance: -
v_gene: TRBV6-1
CDR3aa: ASSEVGGTVNSPLH

abundance: -
v_gene: TRBV19
CDR3aa: ASSIGSGAVAF

abundance: -
v_gene: TRBV5-8
CDR3aa: ASSLGQGGNEKLF

abundance: -
v_gene: TRBV13
CDR3aa: ASSSLTDTQY

abundance: once
v_gene: TRBV30
CDR3aa: AWNNRFDQPQH

abundance: few
v_gene: TRBV3-1/TRBV3-2
CDR3aa: ASSQDRSTGTRDLV

abundance: -
v_gene: TRBV2
CDR3aa: ASSDRGATNEKLF

abundance: once
v_gene: TRBV7-2
CDR3aa: ASSKGGTGANVLT

abundance: once
v_gene: TRBV27
CDR3aa: ASSTGLAGGETDTQY

abundance: -
v_gene: TRBV2
CDR3aa: ASNGVGSYEQY

abundance: -
v_gene: TRBV5-6
CDR3aa: ASSLQQRETQY

abundance: -
v_gene: TRBV5-6
CDR3aa: ASSLEVGEQY

abundance: -
v_gene: TRBV24-1
CDR3aa: ATSDPAQGSGANVLT

abundance: -
v_gene: TRBV4-3
CDR3aa: ASSQLMSEETQY

abundance: -
v_gene: TRBV7-9
CDR3aa: ASSPRPSSGNTIY

abundance: -
v_gene: TRBV9
CDR3aa: ASNGGSDNEQF

abundance: -
v_gene: TRBV19
CDR3aa: ASSTGSATNEKLF

abundance: -
v_gene: TRBV20-1
CDR3aa: SASSGVEQY

abundance: -
v_gene: TRBV4-2
CDR3aa: ASSQGAGASPWTGELF

abundance: -
v_gene: TRBV19
CDR3aa: ASSSPSRGRTEKLF

abundance: -
v_gene: TRBV7-9
CDR3aa: ASSPWTGDYEQY

abundance: -
v_gene: TRBV2
CDR3aa: ASRGQGNTGELF

abundance: few
v_gene: TRBV21-1
CDR3aa: ASSKGTGRANTGELF

abundance: once
v_gene: TRBV24-1
CDR3aa: ATSDLSLANQETQY

abundance: -
v_gene: TRBV4-1
CDR3aa: ASSQEGGGDYEQF

abundance: -
v_gene: TRBV2
CDR3aa: ASSAQRGGDTQY

abundance: -
v_gene: TRBV19
CDR3aa: ASGLSEGHGYT

abundance: -
v_gene: TRBV28
CDR3aa: ASTRGGGSYNSPLH

abundance: -
v_gene: TRBV19
CDR3aa: ASSRDKGEAF

abundance: -
v_gene: TRBV28
CDR3aa: ASSSFRDLNEKLF